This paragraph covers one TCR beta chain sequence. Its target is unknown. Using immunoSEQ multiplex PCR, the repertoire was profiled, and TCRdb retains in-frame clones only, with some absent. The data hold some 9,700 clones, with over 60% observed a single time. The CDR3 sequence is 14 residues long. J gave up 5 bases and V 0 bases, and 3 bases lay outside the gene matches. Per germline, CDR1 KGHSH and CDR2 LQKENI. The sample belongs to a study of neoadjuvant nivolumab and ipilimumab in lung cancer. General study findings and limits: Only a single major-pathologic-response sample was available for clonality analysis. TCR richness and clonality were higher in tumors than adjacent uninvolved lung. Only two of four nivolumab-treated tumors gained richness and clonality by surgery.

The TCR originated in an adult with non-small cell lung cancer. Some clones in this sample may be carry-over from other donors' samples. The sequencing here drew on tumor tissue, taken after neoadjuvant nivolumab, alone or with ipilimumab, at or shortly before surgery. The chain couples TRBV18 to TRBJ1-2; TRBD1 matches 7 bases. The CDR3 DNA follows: TGTGCCAGCTCACCACCGGGACAGACGTATGGCTACACCTTC. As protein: CASSPPGQTYGYTF.